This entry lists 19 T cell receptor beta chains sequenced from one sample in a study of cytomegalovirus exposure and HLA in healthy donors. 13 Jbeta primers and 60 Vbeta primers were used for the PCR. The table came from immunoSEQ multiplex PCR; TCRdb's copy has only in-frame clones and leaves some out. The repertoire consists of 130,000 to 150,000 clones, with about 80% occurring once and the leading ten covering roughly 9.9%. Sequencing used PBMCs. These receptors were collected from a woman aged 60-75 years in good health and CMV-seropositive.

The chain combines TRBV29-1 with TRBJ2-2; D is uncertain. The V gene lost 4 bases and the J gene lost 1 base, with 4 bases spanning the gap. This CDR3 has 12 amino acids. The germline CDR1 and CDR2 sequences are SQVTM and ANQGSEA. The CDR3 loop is CSVVRNTGELFF. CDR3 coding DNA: TGCAGCGTTGTCAGGAACACCGGGGAGCTGTTTTTT.

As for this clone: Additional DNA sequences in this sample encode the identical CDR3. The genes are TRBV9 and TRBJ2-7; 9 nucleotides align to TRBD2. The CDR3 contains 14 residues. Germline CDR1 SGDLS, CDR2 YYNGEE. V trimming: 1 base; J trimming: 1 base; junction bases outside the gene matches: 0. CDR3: CASSVLAGSYEQYF. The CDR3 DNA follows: TGTGCCAGCAGCGTACTAGCGGGATCCTACGAGCAGTACTTC.

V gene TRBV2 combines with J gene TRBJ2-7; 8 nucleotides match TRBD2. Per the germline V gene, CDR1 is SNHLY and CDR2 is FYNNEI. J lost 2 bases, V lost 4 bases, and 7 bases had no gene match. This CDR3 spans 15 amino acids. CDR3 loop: CASSGRLAGAYEQYF. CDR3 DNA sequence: TGTGCCAGCAGTGGGCGGCTAGCGGGTGCCTACGAGCAGTACTTC. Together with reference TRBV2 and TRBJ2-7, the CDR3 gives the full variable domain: EPEVTQTPSHQVTQMGQEVILRCVPISNHLYFYWYRQILGQKVEFLVSFYNNEISEKSEIFDDQFSVERPDGSNFTLKIRSTKLEDSAMYFCASSGRLAGAYEQYFGPGTRLTVT.

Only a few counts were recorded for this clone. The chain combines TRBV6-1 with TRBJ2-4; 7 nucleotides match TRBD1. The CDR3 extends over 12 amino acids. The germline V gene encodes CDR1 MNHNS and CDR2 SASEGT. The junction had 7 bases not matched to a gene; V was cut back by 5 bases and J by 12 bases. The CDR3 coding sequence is TGTGCCAGCAGTTTGAACAGGGGAAATCAGTACTTC. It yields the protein CASSLNRGNQYF.

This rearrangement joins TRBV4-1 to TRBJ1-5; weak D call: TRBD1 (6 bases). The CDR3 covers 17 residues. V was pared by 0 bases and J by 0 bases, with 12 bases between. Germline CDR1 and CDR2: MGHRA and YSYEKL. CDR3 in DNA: TGCGCCAGCAGCCAAGACGGACAGCCCTATAGCAATCAGCCCCAGCATTTT. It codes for CASSQDGQPYSNQPQHF.

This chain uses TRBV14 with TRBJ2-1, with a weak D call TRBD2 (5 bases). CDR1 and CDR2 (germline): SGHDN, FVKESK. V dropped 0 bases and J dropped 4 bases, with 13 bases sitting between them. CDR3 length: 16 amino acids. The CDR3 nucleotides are TGTGCCAGCAGCCAAGATGGGTGGACTTCTTACAATGAGCAGTTCTTC. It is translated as CASSQDGWTSYNEQFF.

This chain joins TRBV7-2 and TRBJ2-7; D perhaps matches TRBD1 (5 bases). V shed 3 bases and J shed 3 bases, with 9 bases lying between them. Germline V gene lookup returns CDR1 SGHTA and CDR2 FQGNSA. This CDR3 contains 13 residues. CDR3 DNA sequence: TGTGCCAGCAGCTTCAGGCAGGGCTACGAGCAGTACTTC. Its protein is CASSFRQGYEQYF.

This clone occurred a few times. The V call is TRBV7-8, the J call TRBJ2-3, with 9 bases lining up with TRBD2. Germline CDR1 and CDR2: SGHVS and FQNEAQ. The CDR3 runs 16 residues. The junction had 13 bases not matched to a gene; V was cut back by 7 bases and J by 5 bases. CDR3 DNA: TGTGCCAGCACCTACGGGGTAGCGGGAGTCCGAGATACGCAGTATTTT. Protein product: CASTYGVAGVRDTQYF. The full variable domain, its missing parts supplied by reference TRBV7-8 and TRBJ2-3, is GAGVSQSPRYKVAKRGQDVALRCDPISGHVSLFWYQQALGQGPEFLTYFQNEAQLDKSGLPSDRFFAERPEGSVSTLKIQRTQQEDSAVYLCASTYGVAGVRDTQYFGPGTRLTVL.

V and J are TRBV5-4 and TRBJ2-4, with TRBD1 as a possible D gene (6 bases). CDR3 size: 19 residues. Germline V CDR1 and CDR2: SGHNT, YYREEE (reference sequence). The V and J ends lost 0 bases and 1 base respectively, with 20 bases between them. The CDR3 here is CASSLGRTARTPAKNIQYF. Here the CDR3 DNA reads TGTGCCAGCAGCTTGGGACGGACAGCCCGCACCCCGGCCAAAAACATTCAGTACTTC.

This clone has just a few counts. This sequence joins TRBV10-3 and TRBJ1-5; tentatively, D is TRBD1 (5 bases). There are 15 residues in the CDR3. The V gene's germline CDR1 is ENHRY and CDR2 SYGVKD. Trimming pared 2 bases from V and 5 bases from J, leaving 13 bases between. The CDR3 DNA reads TGTGCCATCAGTGAGCCGGGACTTGGTGATCAGCCCCAGCATTTT. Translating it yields CAISEPGLGDQPQHF.

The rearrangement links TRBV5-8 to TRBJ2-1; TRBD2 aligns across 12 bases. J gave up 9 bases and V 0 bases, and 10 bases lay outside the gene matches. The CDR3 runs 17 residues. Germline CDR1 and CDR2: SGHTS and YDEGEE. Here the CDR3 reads CASSLEMLAGGLSEQFF. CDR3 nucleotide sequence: TGTGCCAGCAGCTTGGAAATGCTAGCGGGAGGGCTGAGTGAGCAGTTCTTC.

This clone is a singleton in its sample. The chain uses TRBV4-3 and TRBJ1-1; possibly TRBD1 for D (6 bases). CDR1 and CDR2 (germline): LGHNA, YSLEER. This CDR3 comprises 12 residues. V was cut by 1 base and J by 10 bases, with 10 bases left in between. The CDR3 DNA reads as TGCGCCAGCAGCCAAGCCCAGGGGACAGCTTTCTTT. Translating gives CASSQAQGTAFF.

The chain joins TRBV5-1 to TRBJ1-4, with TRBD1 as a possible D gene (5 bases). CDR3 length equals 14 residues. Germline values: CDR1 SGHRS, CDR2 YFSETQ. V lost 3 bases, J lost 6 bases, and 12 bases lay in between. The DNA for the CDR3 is TGCGCCAGCAGCTCAGGGTTGTCTGATGAAAAACTGTTTTTT. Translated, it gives CASSSGLSDEKLFF.

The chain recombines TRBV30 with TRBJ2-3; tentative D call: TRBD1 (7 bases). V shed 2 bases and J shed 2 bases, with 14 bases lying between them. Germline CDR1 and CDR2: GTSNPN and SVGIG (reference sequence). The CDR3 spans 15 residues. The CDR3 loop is CAWSRGDSLTDTQYF. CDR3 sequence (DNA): TGTGCCTGGAGTAGGGGGGACAGCCTCACAGATACGCAGTATTTT.

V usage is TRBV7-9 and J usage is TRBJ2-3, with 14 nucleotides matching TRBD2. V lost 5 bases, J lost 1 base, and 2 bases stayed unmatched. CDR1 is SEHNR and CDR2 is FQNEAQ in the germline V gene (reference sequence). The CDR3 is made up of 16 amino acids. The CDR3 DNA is TGTGCCAGCAGCCCGACTAGCGGGAGGGGCACAGATACGCAGTATTTT. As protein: CASSPTSGRGTDTQYF. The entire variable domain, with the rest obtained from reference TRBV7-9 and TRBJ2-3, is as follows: DTGVSQNPRHKITKRGQNVTFRCDPISEHNRLYWYRQTLGQGPEFLTYFQNEAQLEKSRLLSDRFSAERPKGSFSTLEIQRTEQGDSAMYLCASSPTSGRGTDTQYFGPGTRLTVL.

CDR3 amino acids: CASSATGQGLEQYF. The CDR3 DNA sequence: TGTGCCAGCAGCGCCACGGGACAGGGGCTCGAGCAGTACTTC. The rearrangement joins TRBV9 to TRBJ2-7; TRBD1 aligns across 10 bases. This CDR3 has 14 amino acids. Per the germline V gene, CDR1 is SGDLS and CDR2 is YYNGEE. Germline trimming cut 3 bases from V and 6 bases from J; bases unmatched to any gene: 6.

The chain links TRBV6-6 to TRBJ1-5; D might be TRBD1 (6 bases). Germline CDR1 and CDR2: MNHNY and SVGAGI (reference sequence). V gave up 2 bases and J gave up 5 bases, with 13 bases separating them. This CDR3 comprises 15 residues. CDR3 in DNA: TGTGCCAGCAGTTACGAGGGGGAAGGATATCAGCCCCAGCATTTT. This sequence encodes CASSYEGEGYQPQHF.

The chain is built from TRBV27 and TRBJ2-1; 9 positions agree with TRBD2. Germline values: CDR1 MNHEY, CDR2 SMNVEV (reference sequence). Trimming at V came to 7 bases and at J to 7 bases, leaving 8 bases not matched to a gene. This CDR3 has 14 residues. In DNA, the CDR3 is TGTGCCAGCAAAAGGACTAGCGACCGGAATGAGCAGTTCTTC. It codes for CASKRTSDRNEQFF.

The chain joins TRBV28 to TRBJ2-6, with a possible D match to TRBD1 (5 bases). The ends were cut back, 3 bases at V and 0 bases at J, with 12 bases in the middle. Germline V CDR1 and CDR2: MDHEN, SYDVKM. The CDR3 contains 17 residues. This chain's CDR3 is CASSLGLTSSGANVLTF. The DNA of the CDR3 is TGTGCCAGCAGTTTGGGGCTCACGAGCTCTGGGGCCAACGTCCTGACTTTC.